Listed below are T cell receptor beta chains from one sample, sequenced in a study of blood T cell repertoires in COVID-19. Profiling relied on immunoSEQ multiplex PCR, and the TCRdb table lists in-frame clones only, not all of them. The sample has some 150,000 clones; more than 70% are singletons. Input material: peripheral blood. These receptors were obtained from a woman aged 45-65 years with acute or convalescent COVID-19. CDR3s include the opening cysteine and the closing phenylalanine or tryptophan. D genes are given only for firm matches. The size entry is marked missing in some rows and otherwise reads once, few, many or a size class.

J gene: TRBJ2-3
clone size: .
V gene: TRBV18
D gene: .
CDR3 DNA: TGTGCCAGCTCACCGGGGGCTCCCACAGATACGCAGTATTTT
CDR3 protein: CASSPGAPTDTQYF

J gene: TRBJ1-5
clone size: .
V gene: TRBV7-9
D gene: .
CDR3 DNA: TGTGCCAGCAGCCCCGGAGATCAGCCCCAGCATTTT
CDR3 protein: CASSPGDQPQHF

J gene: TRBJ2-1
clone size: .
V gene: TRBV7-6
D gene: TRBD2
CDR3 DNA: TGTGCCAGCACCCCAGCCGGATTAGCGGGGGGCTTTTACAATGAGCAGTTCTTC
CDR3 protein: CASTPAGLAGGFYNEQFF

J gene: TRBJ1-2
clone size: .
V gene: TRBV12-3/TRBV12-4
D gene: .
CDR3 DNA: TGTGCCAGCAGTTCCTTGTCTGGCTACACCTTC
CDR3 protein: CASSSLSGYTF

J gene: TRBJ1-3
clone size: .
V gene: TRBV5-1
D gene: .
CDR3 DNA: TGCGCCAGCAGCTCGACTGCTCTTCCTCTGGCAAACACCATATATTTT
CDR3 protein: CASSSTALPLANTIYF

J gene: TRBJ2-6
clone size: few
V gene: TRBV7-6
D gene: .
CDR3 DNA: TGTGCCAGCAGCTTAGATCCGGCAGGCCAATATGGGGCCAACGTCCTGACTTTC
CDR3 protein: CASSLDPAGQYGANVLTF

J gene: TRBJ2-3
clone size: .
V gene: TRBV5-1
D gene: TRBD1
CDR3 DNA: TGCGCCAGCAGCGACGGGACAGACTTGAGCACAGATACGCAGTATTTT
CDR3 protein: CASSDGTDLSTDTQYF

J gene: TRBJ2-1
clone size: .
V gene: TRBV4-3
D gene: TRBD2
CDR3 DNA: TGCGCCAGCAGCCCAGAGCGGGGGGTATACAATGAGCAGTTCTTC
CDR3 protein: CASSPERGVYNEQFF

J gene: TRBJ1-1
clone size: .
V gene: TRBV9
D gene: .
CDR3 DNA: TGTGCCAGCAGCGTAGGGGACATGAACACTGAAGCTTTCTTT
CDR3 protein: CASSVGDMNTEAFF

J gene: TRBJ1-1
clone size: .
V gene: TRBV7-9
D gene: .
CDR3 DNA: TGTGCCACCGTACGGGAAAACACTGAAGCTTTCTTT
CDR3 protein: CATVRENTEAFF

J gene: TRBJ1-3
clone size: .
V gene: TRBV14
D gene: .
CDR3 DNA: TGTGCCAGCAGCAGGACAGTGACTGGAAACACCATATATTTT
CDR3 protein: CASSRTVTGNTIYF

J gene: TRBJ2-1
clone size: .
V gene: TRBV12-5
D gene: .
CDR3 DNA: TGTGCTAGTGGTTCGGGGGGGACAGGGTACAATGAGCAGTTCTTC
CDR3 protein: CASGSGGTGYNEQFF

J gene: TRBJ1-1
clone size: .
V gene: TRBV3-1/TRBV3-2
D gene: .
CDR3 DNA: TGTGCCAGCAGCCGCCCGGGTATGAACACTGAAGCTTTCTTT
CDR3 protein: CASSRPGMNTEAFF

J gene: TRBJ2-3
clone size: .
V gene: TRBV7-2
D gene: TRBD2
CDR3 DNA: TGTGCCAGCAGCTTAGAGACTAGCGGTCGCACAGATACGCAGTATTTT
CDR3 protein: CASSLETSGRTDTQYF

J gene: TRBJ2-1
clone size: .
V gene: TRBV11-3
D gene: .
CDR3 DNA: TGTGCCAGCAGCTTAGGCATGAGCTCCTACAATGAGCAGTTCTTC
CDR3 protein: CASSLGMSSYNEQFF

J gene: TRBJ2-2
clone size: .
V gene: TRBV28
D gene: TRBD2
CDR3 DNA: TGTGCCACCGTGGGGTTGCGGGGGATCACCGGGGAGCTGTTTTTT
CDR3 protein: CATVGLRGITGELFF

J gene: TRBJ1-3
clone size: .
V gene: TRBV7-9
D gene: TRBD1
CDR3 DNA: TGTGCCAGCAGCTTAGACACAGGGGCTGGAAACACCATATATTTT
CDR3 protein: CASSLDTGAGNTIYF

J gene: TRBJ2-7
clone size: .
V gene: TRBV3-1/TRBV3-2
D gene: TRBD1
CDR3 DNA: TGTGCCAGCAGCCAAGATCGGACAGGGGCTCGCGAGCAGTACTTC
CDR3 protein: CASSQDRTGAREQYF

J gene: TRBJ2-5
clone size: few
V gene: TRBV7-8
D gene: TRBD2
CDR3 DNA: TGTGCCAGCAGCTTAGCCCTTGCGGGGGGCTCGGAGACCCAGTACTTC
CDR3 protein: CASSLALAGGSETQYF

J gene: TRBJ1-1
clone size: .
V gene: TRBV7-9
D gene: .
CDR3 DNA: TGTGCCAGCAGTGTCGGGGTACCTGAAGCTTTCTTT
CDR3 protein: CASSVGVPEAFF

J gene: TRBJ2-7
clone size: .
V gene: TRBV5-8
D gene: TRBD2
CDR3 DNA: TGTGCCAGCAGCCCGTTTTTGCGGGAGGACTACGAGCAGTACTTC
CDR3 protein: CASSPFLREDYEQYF

J gene: TRBJ1-1
clone size: .
V gene: TRBV27
D gene: .
CDR3 DNA: TGTGCCAGCAGTTTATATACATCCACTGAAGCTTTCTTT
CDR3 protein: CASSLYTSTEAFF

J gene: TRBJ2-7
clone size: .
V gene: TRBV3-1/TRBV3-2
D gene: .
CDR3 DNA: TGTGCCAGCAGCCCTCAAAGAGGGACCTACGAGCAGTACTTC
CDR3 protein: CASSPQRGTYEQYF

J gene: TRBJ1-6
clone size: .
V gene: TRBV30
D gene: TRBD1
CDR3 DNA: TGTGCCTGGAGGGGCCAGGGGGCTGGCTCACCCCTCCACTTT
CDR3 protein: CAWRGQGAGSPLHF

J gene: TRBJ1-5
clone size: .
V gene: TRBV27
D gene: .
CDR3 DNA: TGTGCCAGCAGTTTATCCGATAGACAGCCCCAGCATTTT
CDR3 protein: CASSLSDRQPQHF

J gene: TRBJ1-6
clone size: .
V gene: TRBV7-2
D gene: .
CDR3 DNA: TGTGCCAGCAGCTTTCGGGACTCGGATAGGCCCCTCCACTTT
CDR3 protein: CASSFRDSDRPLHF

J gene: TRBJ1-3
clone size: .
V gene: TRBV11-2
D gene: .
CDR3 DNA: TGTGCCAGCAGCCCCCCCCTTGGTTCTAACTCTGGAAACACCATATATTTT
CDR3 protein: CASSPPLGSNSGNTIYF

J gene: TRBJ1-4
clone size: .
V gene: TRBV5-1
D gene: TRBD1
CDR3 DNA: TGCGCCAGCAGCTTGGCGTGGGACAGAGCTTCAACTAATGAAAAACTGTTTTTT
CDR3 protein: CASSLAWDRASTNEKLFF

J gene: TRBJ1-4
clone size: .
V gene: TRBV7-9
D gene: TRBD1
CDR3 DNA: TGTGCCAGCAGCTTAGACCGGGACAGCTGGGAAAAACTGTTTTTT
CDR3 protein: CASSLDRDSWEKLFF

J gene: TRBJ1-1
clone size: .
V gene: TRBV7-8
D gene: .
CDR3 DNA: TGTGCCAGCAGCTTAGCGCAGGCCATGAACACTGAAGCTTTCTTT
CDR3 protein: CASSLAQAMNTEAFF

J gene: TRBJ2-1
clone size: .
V gene: TRBV19
D gene: .
CDR3 DNA: TGTGCCAGTAGTATAGGGACAGAGTACAATGAGCAGTTCTTC
CDR3 protein: CASSIGTEYNEQFF

J gene: TRBJ1-1
clone size: .
V gene: TRBV18
D gene: .
CDR3 DNA: TGTGCCAGCTCACCGGGCCCAAAGCTGGAAGCTTTCTTT
CDR3 protein: CASSPGPKLEAFF